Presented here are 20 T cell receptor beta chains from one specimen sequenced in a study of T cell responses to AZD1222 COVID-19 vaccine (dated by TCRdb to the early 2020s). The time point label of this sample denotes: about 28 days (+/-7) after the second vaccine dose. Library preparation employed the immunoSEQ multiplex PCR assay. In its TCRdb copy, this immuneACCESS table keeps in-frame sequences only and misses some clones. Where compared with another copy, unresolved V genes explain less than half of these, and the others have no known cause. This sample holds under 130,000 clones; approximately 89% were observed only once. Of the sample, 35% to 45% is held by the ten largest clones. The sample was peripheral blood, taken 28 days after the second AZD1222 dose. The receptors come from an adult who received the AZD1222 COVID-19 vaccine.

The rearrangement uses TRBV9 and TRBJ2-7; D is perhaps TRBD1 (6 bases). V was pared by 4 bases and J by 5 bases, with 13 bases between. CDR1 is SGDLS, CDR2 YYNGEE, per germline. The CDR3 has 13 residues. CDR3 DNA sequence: TGTGCCAGCAGCCCCGGGACAAACCACGAGCAGTACTTC. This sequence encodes CASSPGTNHEQYF.

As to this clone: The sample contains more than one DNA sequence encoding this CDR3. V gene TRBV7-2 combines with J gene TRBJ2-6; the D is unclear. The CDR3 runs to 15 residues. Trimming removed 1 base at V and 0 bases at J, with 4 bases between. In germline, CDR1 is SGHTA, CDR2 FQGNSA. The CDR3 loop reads CASSLGGSGANVLTF. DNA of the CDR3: TGTGCCAGCAGCTTAGGGGGCTCTGGGGCCAACGTCCTGACTTTC. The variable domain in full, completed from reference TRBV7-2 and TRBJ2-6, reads GAGVSQSPSNKVTEKGKDVELRCDPISGHTALYWYRQSLGQGLEFLIYFQGNSAPDKSGLPSDRFSAERTGGSVSTLTIQRTQQEDSAVYLCASSLGGSGANVLTFGAGSRLTVL.

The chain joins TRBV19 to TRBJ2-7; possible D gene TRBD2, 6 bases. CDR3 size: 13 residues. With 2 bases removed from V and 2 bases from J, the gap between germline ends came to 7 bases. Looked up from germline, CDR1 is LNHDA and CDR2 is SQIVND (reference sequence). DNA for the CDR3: TGTGCCAGTAGTATACGGGAGACCTACGAGCAGTACTTC. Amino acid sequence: CASSIRETYEQYF.

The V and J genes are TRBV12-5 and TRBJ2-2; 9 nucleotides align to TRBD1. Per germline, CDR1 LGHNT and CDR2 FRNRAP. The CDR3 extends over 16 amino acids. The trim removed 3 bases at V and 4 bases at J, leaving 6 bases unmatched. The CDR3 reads CASGFVTGGVTGELFF. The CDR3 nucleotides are TGTGCTAGTGGTTTTGTGACAGGGGGGGTCACCGGGGAGCTGTTTTTT.

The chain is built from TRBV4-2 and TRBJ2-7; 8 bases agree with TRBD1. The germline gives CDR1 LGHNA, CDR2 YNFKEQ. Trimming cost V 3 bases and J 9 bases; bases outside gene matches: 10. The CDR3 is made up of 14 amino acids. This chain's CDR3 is CASSQVDREIGQYF. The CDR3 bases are TGTGCCAGCAGCCAGGTGGACAGGGAAATCGGGCAGTACTTC.

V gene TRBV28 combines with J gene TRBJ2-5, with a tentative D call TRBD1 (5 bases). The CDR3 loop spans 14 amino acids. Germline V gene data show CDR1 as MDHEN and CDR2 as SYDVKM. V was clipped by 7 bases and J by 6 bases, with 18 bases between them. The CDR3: CASNAIWGTQTQYF. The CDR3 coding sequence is TGTGCCAGCAATGCCATCTGGGGCACTCAGACCCAGTACTTC. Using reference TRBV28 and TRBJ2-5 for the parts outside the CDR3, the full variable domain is DVKVTQSSRYLVKRTGEKVFLECVQDMDHENMFWYRQDPGLGLRLIYFSYDVKMKEKGDIPEGYSVSREKKERFSLILESASTNQTSMYLCASNAIWGTQTQYFGPGTRLLVL.

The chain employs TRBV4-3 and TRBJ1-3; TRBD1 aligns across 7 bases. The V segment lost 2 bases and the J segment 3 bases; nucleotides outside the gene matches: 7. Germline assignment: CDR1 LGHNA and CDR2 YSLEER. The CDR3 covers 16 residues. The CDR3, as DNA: TGCGCCAGCAGCCAAATTCCCGGGACAGTTGGAAACACCATATATTTT. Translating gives CASSQIPGTVGNTIYF.

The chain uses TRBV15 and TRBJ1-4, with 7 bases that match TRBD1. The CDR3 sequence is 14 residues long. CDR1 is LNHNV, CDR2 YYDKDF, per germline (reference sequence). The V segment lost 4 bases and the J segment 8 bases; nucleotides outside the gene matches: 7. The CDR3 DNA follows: TGTGCCACCAGCACAACAGGGGTTAAGGAAAAACTGTTTTTT. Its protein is CATSTTGVKEKLFF.

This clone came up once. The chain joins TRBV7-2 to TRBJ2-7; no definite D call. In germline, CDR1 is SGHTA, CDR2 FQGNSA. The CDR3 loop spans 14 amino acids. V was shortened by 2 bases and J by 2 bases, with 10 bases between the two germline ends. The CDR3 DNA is TGTGCCAGCAGCTTATGGCAGAGGACCTACGAGCAGTACTTC. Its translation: CASSLWQRTYEQYF.

CDR3 loop: CASSPWDRGAYEQYF. Here the CDR3 DNA reads TGTGCCAGCAGTCCTTGGGACAGGGGGGCCTACGAGCAGTACTTC. This chain connects TRBV28 to TRBJ2-7; 11 bases are a match to TRBD1. The J segment lost 2 bases and the V segment lost 5 bases, leaving 5 bases of the junction unmatched. CDR3 length: 15 residues. Germline V gives CDR1 MDHEN, CDR2 SYDVKM.

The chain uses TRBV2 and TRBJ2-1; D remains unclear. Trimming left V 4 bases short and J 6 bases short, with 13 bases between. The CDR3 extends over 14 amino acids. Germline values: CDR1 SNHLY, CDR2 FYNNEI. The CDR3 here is CASSGLFGFNEQFF. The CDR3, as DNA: TGTGCCAGCAGTGGACTCTTTGGGTTCAATGAGCAGTTCTTC.

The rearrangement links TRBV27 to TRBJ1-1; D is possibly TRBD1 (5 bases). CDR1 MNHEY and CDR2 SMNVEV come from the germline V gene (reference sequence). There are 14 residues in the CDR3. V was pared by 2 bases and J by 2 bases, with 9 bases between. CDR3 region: CASSLAGTNTEAFF. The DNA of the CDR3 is TGTGCCAGCAGTTTAGCAGGGACTAACACTGAAGCTTTCTTT.

For the CDR3, the DNA is TGTGCCAGCAGCCAAGAGGCGGGAGGGTCAGATACGCAGTATTTT. It translates to CASSQEAGGSDTQYF. This rearrangement joins TRBV3-1 (or the pseudogene TRBV3-2) to TRBJ2-3; 9 bases line up with TRBD2. Germline CDR1 LGHDT, CDR2 YNNKEL (reference sequence). The CDR3 sequence is 15 residues long. With V trimmed by 0 bases and J by 4 bases, 2 bases remained unmatched.

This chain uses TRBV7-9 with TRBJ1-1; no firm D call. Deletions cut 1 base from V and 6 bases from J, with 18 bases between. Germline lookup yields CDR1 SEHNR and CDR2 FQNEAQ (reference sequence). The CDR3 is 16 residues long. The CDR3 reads CASSLEEGIVRAEAFF. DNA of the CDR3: TGTGCCAGCAGCTTAGAAGAAGGGATTGTGAGGGCTGAAGCTTTCTTT.

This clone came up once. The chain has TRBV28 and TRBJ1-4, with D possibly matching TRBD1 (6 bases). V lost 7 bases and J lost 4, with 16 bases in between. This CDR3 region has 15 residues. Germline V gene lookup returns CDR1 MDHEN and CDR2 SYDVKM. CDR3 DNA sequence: TGTGCCAGCAAGGGGGTAACTTCTTATAATGAAAAACTGTTTTTT. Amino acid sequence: CASKGVTSYNEKLFF.

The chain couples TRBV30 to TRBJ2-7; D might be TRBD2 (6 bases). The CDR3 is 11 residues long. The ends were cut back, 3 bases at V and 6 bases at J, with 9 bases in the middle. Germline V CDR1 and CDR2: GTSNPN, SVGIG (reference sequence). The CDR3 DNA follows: TGTGCCTGGAGCCCCGGGGGCGAGCAGTACTTC. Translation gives CAWSPGGEQYF.

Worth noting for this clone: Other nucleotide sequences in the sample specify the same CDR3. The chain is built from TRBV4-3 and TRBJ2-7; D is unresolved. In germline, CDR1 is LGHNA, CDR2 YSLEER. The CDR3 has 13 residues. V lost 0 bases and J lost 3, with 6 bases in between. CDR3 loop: CASSQELGYEQYF. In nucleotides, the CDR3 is TGCGCCAGCAGCCAAGAACTCGGCTACGAGCAGTACTTC.

CDR3 sequence: CASRDSGLMDNEQFF. The DNA for the CDR3 is TGTGCCAGCAGGGATAGCGGCCTGATGGACAATGAGCAGTTCTTC. J is TRBJ2-1 and V is TRBV6-5, with D perhaps matching TRBD2 (6 bases). CDR3 length: 15 amino acids. V gave up 6 bases and J gave up 5 bases, with 17 bases separating them. Germline V gene lookup returns CDR1 MNHEY and CDR2 SVGAGI.

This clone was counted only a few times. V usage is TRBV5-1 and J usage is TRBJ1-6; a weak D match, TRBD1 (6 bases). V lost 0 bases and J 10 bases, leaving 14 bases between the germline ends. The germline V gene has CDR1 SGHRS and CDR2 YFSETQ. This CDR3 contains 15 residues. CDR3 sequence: CASSLGGRGRSPLHF. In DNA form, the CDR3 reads TGCGCCAGCAGCTTGGGTGGCAGGGGAAGGTCACCCCTCCACTTT.

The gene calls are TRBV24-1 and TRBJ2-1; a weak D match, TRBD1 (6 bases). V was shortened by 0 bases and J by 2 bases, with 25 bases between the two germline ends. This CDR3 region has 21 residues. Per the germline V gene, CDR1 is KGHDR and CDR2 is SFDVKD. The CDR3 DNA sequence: TGTGCCACCAGTGATTTGCGGACAGCAATGGTCCCAGGGCAGACCTACAATGAGCAGTTCTTC. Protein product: CATSDLRTAMVPGQTYNEQFF.